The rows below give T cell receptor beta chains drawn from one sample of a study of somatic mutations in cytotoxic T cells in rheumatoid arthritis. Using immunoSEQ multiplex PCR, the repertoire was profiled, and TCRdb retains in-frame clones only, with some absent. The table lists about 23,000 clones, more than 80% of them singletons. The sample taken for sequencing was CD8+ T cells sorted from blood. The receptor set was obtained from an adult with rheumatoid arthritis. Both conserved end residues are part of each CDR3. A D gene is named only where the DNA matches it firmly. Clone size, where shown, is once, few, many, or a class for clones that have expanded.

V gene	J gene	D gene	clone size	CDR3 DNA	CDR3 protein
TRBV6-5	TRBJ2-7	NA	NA	TGTGCCAGCAGTTTATCGGCGAGGTACGAGCAGTACTTC	CASSLSARYEQYF
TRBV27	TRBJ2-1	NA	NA	TGTGCCAGCAGTTTCGGCGTCAATGAGCAGTTCTTC	CASSFGVNEQFF
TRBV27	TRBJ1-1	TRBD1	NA	TGTGCCAGCAGTTTAGTCGTGACAGGGTTGAACACTGAAGCTTTCTTT	CASSLVVTGLNTEAFF
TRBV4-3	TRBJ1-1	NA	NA	TGCGCCAGCAGCCCCTTTAATAGGGGGAACACTGAAGCTTTCTTT	CASSPFNRGNTEAFF
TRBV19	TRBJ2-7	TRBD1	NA	TGTGCCAGTAGCAACACAGGGGTGTCAGGCGAGCAGTACTTC	CASSNTGVSGEQYF
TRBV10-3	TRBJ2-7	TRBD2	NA	TGTGCCATCAGTGAGAGCGGGAGAAGCTCCTACGAGCAGTACTTC	CAISESGRSSYEQYF
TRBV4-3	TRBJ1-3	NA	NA	TGCGCCAGCAGCCAAGGGCCTGGAAACACCATATATTTT	CASSQGPGNTIYF
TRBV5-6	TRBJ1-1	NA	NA	TGTGCCAGCAGCTCTGGCCCGATCCTGAACACTGAAGCTTTCTTT	CASSSGPILNTEAFF
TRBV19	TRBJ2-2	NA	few	TGTGCCAGTACCCCTACACAAGAACTAAACACCGGGGAGCTGTTTTTT	CASTPTQELNTGELFF
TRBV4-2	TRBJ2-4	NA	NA	TGTGCCAGCAGCCATCGCCCTTTGCGGGGTTCGGGCTCGGACATTCAGTACTTC	CASSHRPLRGSGSDIQYF
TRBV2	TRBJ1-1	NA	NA	TGTGCCAGCAGTGAAGGACAAGGTCCTGAAGCTTTCTTT	CASSEGQGPEAFF
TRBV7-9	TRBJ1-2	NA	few	TGTGCCAGCAGCAACCGGGACGGATACTATGGCTACACCTTC	CASSNRDGYYGYTF
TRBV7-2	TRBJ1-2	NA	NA	TGTGCCAGCAGCTTAGGGCTGCAGCCTAGTGCAATCTATGGCTACACCTTC	CASSLGLQPSAIYGYTF
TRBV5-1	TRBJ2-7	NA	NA	TGCGCCAGCAGCCCAGAGCCCTACTCCTACGAGCAGTACTTC	CASSPEPYSYEQYF
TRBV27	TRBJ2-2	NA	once	TGTGCCAGCAGTTTAGACCAGGGAGGGGAGCTGTTTTTT	CASSLDQGGELFF
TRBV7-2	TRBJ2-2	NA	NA	TGTGCCAGCAGCTCTAGTAGCGGGGAGCTGTTTTTT	CASSSSSGELFF
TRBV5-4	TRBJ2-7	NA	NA	TGTGCCAGCAGCCCGCCGGGAGCCGACGAGCAGTACTTC	CASSPPGADEQYF
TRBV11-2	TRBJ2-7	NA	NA	TGTGCCAGCAGCTTCGGAGCAGGGACCTACGAGCAGTACTTC	CASSFGAGTYEQYF
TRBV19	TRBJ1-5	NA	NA	TGTGCCAGTAGTATACGGGAGAATCAGCCCCAGCATTTT	CASSIRENQPQHF
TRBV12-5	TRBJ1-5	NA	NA	TGTGCTAGTGTTGGGACTGAGGGATTGGGCAATCAGCCCCAGCATTTT	CASVGTEGLGNQPQHF
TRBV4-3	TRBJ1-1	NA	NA	TGCGCCAGCAGCCAAGAAGGCCTGAACACTGAAGCTTTCTTT	CASSQEGLNTEAFF
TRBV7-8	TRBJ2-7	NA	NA	TGTGCCAGCAGCACCACGGACAGCTACGAGCAGTACTTC	CASSTTDSYEQYF
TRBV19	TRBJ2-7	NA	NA	TGTGCCAGTAGTATAGGTCCGGGGGGCACCTACGAGCAGTACTTC	CASSIGPGGTYEQYF
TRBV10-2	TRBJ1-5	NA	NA	TGCGCCAGCAGTGAGCCTCCAGGGAATAGCAATCAGCCCCAGCATTTT	CASSEPPGNSNQPQHF
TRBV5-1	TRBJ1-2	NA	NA	TGCGCCAGCAGCTTGGGGCCCGGTGCTAACTATGGCTACACCTTC	CASSLGPGANYGYTF
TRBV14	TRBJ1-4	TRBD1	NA	TGTGCCAGCAGCCAAGAAGGGGGCATTGAAAAACTGTTTTTT	CASSQEGGIEKLFF
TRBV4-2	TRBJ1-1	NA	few	TGTGCCAGCAGCCCTCCGGGACAAAACACTGAAGCTTTCTTT	CASSPPGQNTEAFF
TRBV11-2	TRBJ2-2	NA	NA	TGTGCCAGCAGCTTAGGATGGGGGTGGGTTGCGAACACCGGGGAGCTGTTTTTT	CASSLGWGWVANTGELFF
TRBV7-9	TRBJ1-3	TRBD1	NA	TGTGCCAGCGGGACAGGCTCTGGAAACACCATATATTTT	CASGTGSGNTIYF
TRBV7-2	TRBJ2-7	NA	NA	TGTGCCAGCAGTTTACAGAGCTCCTACGAGCAGTACTTC	CASSLQSSYEQYF
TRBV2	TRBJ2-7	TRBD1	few	TGTGCCAGCAGTGAAGTATTCGGGACAGGTCGCCTCGAGCAGTACTTC	CASSEVFGTGRLEQYF
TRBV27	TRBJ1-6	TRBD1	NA	TGTGCCAGCAGTTTATGGCGACCCGGGACAGGAAGCTCCTATAATTCACCCCTCCACTTT	CASSLWRPGTGSSYNSPLHF
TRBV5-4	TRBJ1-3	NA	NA	TGTGCCAGCGGACAGAGCTCTGGAAACACCATATATTTT	CASGQSSGNTIYF
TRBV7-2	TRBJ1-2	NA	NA	TGTGCCAGCAGCGCGACCGGGAGTTATGGCTACACCTTC	CASSATGSYGYTF
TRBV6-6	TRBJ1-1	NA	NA	TGTGCCAGCAGTTACATGGCTGAAGCTTTCTTT	CASSYMAEAFF
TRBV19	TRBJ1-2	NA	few	TGTGCCAGTAGCGTGCAGGGGAGTAACTATGGCTACACCTTC	CASSVQGSNYGYTF
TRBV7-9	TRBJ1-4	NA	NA	TGTGCCAGCAGCTTAGACGGGCAGTTCCCCGGGGAAAAACTGTTTTTT	CASSLDGQFPGEKLFF
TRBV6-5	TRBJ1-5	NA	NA	TGTGCCAGTCGGACGGGCAGCAATCAGCCCCAGCATTTT	CASRTGSNQPQHF
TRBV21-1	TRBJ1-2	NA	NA	TGTGCCAGCACCTGGGGAGAAGGGAGGTCTGGCTACACCTTC	CASTWGEGRSGYTF
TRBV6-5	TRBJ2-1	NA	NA	TGTGCCAGCAGTTGGGCGTGGTACAATGAGCAGTTCTTC	CASSWAWYNEQFF
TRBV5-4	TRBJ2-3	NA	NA	TGTGCCAGCAGCTGGGACGCAGATACGCAGTATTTT	CASSWDADTQYF
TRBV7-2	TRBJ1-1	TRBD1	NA	TGTGCCAGCAGCTTTTATGGGACAGACTTGAACACTGAAGCTTTCTTT	CASSFYGTDLNTEAFF
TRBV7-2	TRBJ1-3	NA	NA	TGTGCCAGCAGCAGCCAGGGGGGAAACACCATATATTTT	CASSSQGGNTIYF
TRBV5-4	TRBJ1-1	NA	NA	TGTGCCAGCAGCGAAATGGGCAGGGATACTGAAGCTTTCTTT	CASSEMGRDTEAFF
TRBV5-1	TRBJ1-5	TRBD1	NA	TGCGCCAGCAGTTCCGGGACAGGGGCCGCTCAGCCCCAGCATTTT	CASSSGTGAAQPQHF
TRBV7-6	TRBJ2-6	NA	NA	TGTGCCAGCAGCCCAGCGATCCCCTTCTCTGGGGCCAACGTCCTGACTTTC	CASSPAIPFSGANVLTF
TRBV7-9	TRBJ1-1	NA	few	TGTGCCAGCAGCTTCTCGGGGGCCACTGAAGCTTTCTTT	CASSFSGATEAFF
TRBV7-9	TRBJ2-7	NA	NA	TGTGCCAGCAGCGGAACGAGGAGAGACGAGCAGTACTTC	CASSGTRRDEQYF
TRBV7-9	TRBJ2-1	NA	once	TGTGCCAGCAGCCAGGACGCTTACTCCTACAATGAGCAGTTCTTC	CASSQDAYSYNEQFF
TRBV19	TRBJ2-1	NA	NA	TGTGCCAGTAGTATAAGCCGGGGGTCCAATGAGCAGTTCTTC	CASSISRGSNEQFF